This TCR beta chain emerged from a study of blood T cell repertoires in COVID-19. Study information: Sites across the United States, Italy and Spain contributed samples from acute and convalescent COVID-19.

Original processing notes: Reference gene primers were amplified, and this amplification served to estimate nucleated cell counts. Only in-frame clones appear in the TCRdb table, and some are missing; sequencing was by immunoSEQ multiplex PCR. The V and J calls and the clone size are those of that table, but D and trimming were determined from the DNA. Among 250,000 or so clones listed, around 81% were seen once. The participants were between roughly 18 and 90 years old and came from roughly 24 US areas. Which cohort a participant joined came from the clinical history participants gave. Germline CDR1 KGHSH, CDR2 LQKENI. The CDR3 length is 13 residues. The V end lost 2 bases, the J end lost 5 bases, and 9 bases lay between the germline ends.

The specimen was PBMCs or T cells enriched from blood (not recorded which). The chain is built from TRBV18 and TRBJ1-2, with D unclear. The sequence was collected from a man between 50 and 59 years old who had recovered from COVID-19. In nucleotides, the CDR3 is TGTGCCAGCTCACCAGTCAGCGAATATGGCTACACCTTC. This translates into CASSPVSEYGYTF.